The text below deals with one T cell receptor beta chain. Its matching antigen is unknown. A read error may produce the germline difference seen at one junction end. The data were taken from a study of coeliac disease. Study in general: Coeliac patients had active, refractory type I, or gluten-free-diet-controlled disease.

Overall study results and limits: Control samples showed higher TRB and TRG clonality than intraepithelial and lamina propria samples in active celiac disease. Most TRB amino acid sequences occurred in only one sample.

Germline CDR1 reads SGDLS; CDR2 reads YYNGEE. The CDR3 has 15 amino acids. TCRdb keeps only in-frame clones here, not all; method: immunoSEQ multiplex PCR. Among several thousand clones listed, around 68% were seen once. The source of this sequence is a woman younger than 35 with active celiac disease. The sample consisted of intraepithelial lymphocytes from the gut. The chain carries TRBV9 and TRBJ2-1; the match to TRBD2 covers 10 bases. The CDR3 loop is CASSKTSGFHNERFF. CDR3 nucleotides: TGTGCCAGCTCCAAGACTAGCGGGTTCCACAATGAGCGGTTCTTC. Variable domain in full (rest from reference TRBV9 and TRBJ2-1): DSGVTQTPKHLITATGQRVTLRCSPRSGDLSVYWYQQSLDQGLQFLIQYYNGEERAKGNILERFSAQQFPDLHSELNLSSLELGDSALYFCASSKTSGFHNERFFGPGTRLTVL.